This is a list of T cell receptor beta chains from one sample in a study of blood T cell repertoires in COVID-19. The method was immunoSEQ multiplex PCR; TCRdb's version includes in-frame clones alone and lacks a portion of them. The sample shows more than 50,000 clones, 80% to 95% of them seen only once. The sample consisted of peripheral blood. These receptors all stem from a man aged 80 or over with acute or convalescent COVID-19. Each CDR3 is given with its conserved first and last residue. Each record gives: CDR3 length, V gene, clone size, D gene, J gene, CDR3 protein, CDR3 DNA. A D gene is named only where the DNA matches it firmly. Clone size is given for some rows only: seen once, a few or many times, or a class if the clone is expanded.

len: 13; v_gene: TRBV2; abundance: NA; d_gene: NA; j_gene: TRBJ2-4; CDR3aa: CASSGGQTNIQYF; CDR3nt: TGTGCCAGCAGTGGAGGGCAGACTAACATTCAGTACTTC
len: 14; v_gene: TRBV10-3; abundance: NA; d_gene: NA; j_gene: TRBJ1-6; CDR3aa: CAIRAGTLNSPLHF; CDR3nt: TGTGCCATCAGGGCAGGTACGCTCAATTCACCCCTCCACTTT
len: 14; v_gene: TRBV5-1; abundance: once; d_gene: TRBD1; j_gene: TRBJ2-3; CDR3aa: CASSLGQNTDTQYF; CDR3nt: TGCGCCAGCAGCCTGGGACAGAACACAGATACGCAGTATTTT
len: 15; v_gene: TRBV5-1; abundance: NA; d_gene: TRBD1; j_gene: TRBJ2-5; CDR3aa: CASSLAPGGTETQYF; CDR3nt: TGCGCCAGCAGTTTGGCCCCAGGGGGTACGGAGACCCAGTACTTC
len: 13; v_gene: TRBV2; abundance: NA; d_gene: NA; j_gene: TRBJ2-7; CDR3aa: CASSDVGAYEQYF; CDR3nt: TGTGCCAGCAGTGACGTAGGGGCCTACGAGCAGTACTTC
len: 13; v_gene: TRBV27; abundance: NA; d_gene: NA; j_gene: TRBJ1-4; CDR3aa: CASMRTGGEKLFF; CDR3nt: TGTGCCAGCATGAGAACGGGAGGTGAAAAACTGTTTTTT
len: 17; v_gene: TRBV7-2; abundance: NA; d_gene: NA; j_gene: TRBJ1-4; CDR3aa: CASSLAAGGATNEKLFF; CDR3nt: TGTGCCAGCAGCTTAGCGGCGGGAGGGGCCACTAATGAAAAACTGTTTTTT
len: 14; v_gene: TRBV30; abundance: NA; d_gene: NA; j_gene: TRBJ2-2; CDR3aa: CAWSVLGRAGELFF; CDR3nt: TGTGCCTGGAGTGTCCTAGGGCGGGCCGGGGAGCTGTTTTTT
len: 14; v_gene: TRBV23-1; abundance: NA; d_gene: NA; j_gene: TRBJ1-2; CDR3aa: CASSQSAHNYGYTF; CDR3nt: TGCGCCAGCAGTCAATCGGCCCACAATTATGGCTACACCTTC
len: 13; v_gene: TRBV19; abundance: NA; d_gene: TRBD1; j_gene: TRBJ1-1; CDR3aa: CASTDRVDTEAFF; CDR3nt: TGTGCCAGCACGGACAGGGTGGACACTGAAGCTTTCTTT
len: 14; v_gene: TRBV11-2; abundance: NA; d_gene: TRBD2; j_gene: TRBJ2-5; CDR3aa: CASSKNSGQETQYF; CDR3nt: TGTGCCAGCAGCAAAAATAGCGGGCAAGAGACCCAGTACTTC
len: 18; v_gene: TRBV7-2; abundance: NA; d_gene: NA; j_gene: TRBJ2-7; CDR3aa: CASSLAGYRTTGHAEQYF; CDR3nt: TGTGCCAGCAGCTTAGCGGGTTACAGAACCACAGGGCATGCCGAGCAGTACTTC
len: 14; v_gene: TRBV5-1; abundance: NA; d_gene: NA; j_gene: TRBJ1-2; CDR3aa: CASSLGQGLSGYTF; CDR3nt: TGCGCCAGCAGCTTGGGGCAGGGACTCTCTGGCTACACCTTC
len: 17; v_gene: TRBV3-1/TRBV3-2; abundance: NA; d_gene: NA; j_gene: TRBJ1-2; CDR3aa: CASSQVQSPWGDYGYTF; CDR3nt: TGTGCCAGCAGCCAAGTCCAATCCCCCTGGGGAGACTATGGCTACACCTTC
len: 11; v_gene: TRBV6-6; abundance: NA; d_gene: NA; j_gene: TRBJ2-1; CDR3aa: CASRGGNEQFF; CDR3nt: TGTGCCAGCAGGGGAGGCAATGAGCAGTTCTTC
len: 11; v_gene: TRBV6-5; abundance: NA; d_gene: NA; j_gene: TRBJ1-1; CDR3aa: CASGRRREAFF; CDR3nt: TGTGCCAGCGGTCGAAGGAGGGAAGCTTTCTTT
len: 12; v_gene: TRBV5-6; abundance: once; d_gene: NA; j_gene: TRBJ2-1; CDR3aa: CASTAANNEQFF; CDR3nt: TGTGCCAGCACTGCGGCCAACAATGAGCAGTTCTTC
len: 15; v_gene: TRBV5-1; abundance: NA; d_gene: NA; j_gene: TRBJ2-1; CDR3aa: CASSLDGSSYNEQFF; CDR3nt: TGCGCCAGCAGCTTGGACGGGAGCTCCTACAATGAGCAGTTCTTC
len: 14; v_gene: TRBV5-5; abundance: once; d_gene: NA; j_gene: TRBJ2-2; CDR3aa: CASSVTPGAGELFF; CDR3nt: TGTGCCAGCAGCGTCACCCCGGGGGCCGGGGAGCTGTTTTTT
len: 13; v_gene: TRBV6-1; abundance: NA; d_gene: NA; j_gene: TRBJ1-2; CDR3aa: CASSEAGGIGYTF; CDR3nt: TGTGCCAGCAGTGAAGCGGGGGGGATTGGCTACACCTTC
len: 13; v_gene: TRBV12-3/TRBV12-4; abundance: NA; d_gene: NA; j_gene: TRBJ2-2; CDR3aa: CASTRTETGELFF; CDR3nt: TGTGCCAGCACCCGGACAGAGACCGGGGAGCTGTTTTTT
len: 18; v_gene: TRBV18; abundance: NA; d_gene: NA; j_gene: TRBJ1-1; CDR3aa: CASSPLIQHSRMNTEAFF; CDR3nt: TGTGCCAGCTCACCTCTGATCCAGCACTCTAGAATGAACACTGAAGCTTTCTTT
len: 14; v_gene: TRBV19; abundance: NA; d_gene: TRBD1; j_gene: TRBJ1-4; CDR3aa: CASSSTGTNEKLFF; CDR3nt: TGTGCCAGTAGCTCGACAGGGACTAATGAAAAACTGTTTTTT
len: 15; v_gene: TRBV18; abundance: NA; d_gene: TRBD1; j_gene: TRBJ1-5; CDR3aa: CASSPAGQGNQPQHF; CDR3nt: TGTGCCAGCTCACCCGCGGGACAGGGGAATCAGCCCCAGCATTTT
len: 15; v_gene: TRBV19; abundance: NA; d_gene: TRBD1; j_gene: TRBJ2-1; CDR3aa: CASSIGTGGYNEQFF; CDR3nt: TGTGCCAGTAGTATAGGGACAGGGGGCTACAATGAGCAGTTCTTC
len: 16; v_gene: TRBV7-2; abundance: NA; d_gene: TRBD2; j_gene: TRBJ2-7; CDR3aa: CASSPRTSGGAYEQYF; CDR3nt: TGTGCCAGCAGCCCGAGGACTAGCGGGGGGGCCTACGAGCAGTACTTC
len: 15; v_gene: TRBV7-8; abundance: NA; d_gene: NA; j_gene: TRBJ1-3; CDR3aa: CASSLGTYSGNTIYF; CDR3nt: TGTGCCAGCAGCTTAGGAACATACTCTGGAAACACCATATATTTT
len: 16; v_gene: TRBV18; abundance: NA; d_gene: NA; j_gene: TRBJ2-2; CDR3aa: CASSPTGTTNTGELFF; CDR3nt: TGTGCCAGCTCACCAACCGGGACAACGAACACCGGGGAGCTGTTTTTT
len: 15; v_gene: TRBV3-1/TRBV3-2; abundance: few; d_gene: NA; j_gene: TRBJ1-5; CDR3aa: CASSQDRQGGQPQHF; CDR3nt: TGTGCCAGCAGCCAAGATAGGCAGGGAGGACAGCCCCAGCATTTT
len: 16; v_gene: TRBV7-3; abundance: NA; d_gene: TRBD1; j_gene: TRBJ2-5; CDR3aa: CASSLFGTGAQETQYF; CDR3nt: TGTGCCAGCAGCTTATTTGGGACAGGGGCCCAAGAGACCCAGTACTTC
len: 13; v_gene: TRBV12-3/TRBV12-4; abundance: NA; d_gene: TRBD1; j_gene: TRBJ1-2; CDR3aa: CASTQLPGGRYTF; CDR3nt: TGTGCCAGCACCCAACTTCCAGGGGGCCGCTACACCTTC
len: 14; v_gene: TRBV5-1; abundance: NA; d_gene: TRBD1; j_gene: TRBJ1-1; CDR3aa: CASSRGQGNTEAFF; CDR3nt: TGCGCCAGCAGCCGGGGACAGGGGAACACTGAAGCTTTCTTT